One and the same sample provided the 31 T cell receptor beta chains below, sequenced in a study of blood T cell repertoires in COVID-19. Produced via immunoSEQ multiplex PCR; TCRdb's table is partial and in-frame only. The repertoire holds approximately 150,000 clones, with approximately 80% as singletons. The sample taken for sequencing was peripheral blood. These receptors were obtained from a human donor in a cohort sampled during active COVID-19.

The chain has TRBV28 and TRBJ2-5; 7 nucleotides line up with TRBD1. V lost 5 bases to trimming and J lost 2 bases; unmatched junction nucleotides: 14. The V gene's germline CDR1 is MDHEN and CDR2 SYDVKM. This CDR3 spans 17 amino acids. The CDR3 DNA reads as TGTGCCAGCAGTACGACAACCCGAACAGGGGCTCAAGAGACCCAGTACTTC. It translates to CASSTTTRTGAQETQYF.

The chain employs TRBV12-3 or TRBV12-4 and TRBJ1-2; D ambiguous. The length of the CDR3 is 11 residues. Trimming shortened V by 6 bases and J by 8 bases, and 10 bases separated the two germline ends. The CDR3 protein is CASRPVGGYTF. DNA for the CDR3: TGTGCCAGCAGGCCCGTCGGGGGCTACACCTTC.

The rearrangement joins TRBV19 to TRBJ2-7, with D perhaps matching TRBD1 (5 bases). CDR3 size: 12 residues. Germline-derived CDR1 and CDR2 are LNHDA and SQIVND (reference sequence). Trimming cost V 9 bases and J 1 base, with 10 bases left between them. The CDR3: CASLQASYEQYV. CDR3 nucleotides: TGTGCCAGCTTACAGGCATCCTACGAGCAGTACGTC.

The chain is built from TRBV7-9 and TRBJ1-1; 7 bases align to TRBD1. With V trimmed by 1 base and J by 5 bases, 7 bases remained unmatched. CDR1 and CDR2 from the germline V gene are SEHNR and FQNEAQ (reference sequence). This CDR3 has 15 amino acids. CDR3 sequence (DNA): TGTGCCAGCAGCTTAGGACGACAGGGTTTTACTGAAGCTTTCTTT. It codes for CASSLGRQGFTEAFF.

The rearrangement uses TRBV6-5 and TRBJ2-2, with D unclear. The CDR3 is made up of 12 amino acids. The germline V gene encodes CDR1 MNHEY and CDR2 SVGAGI. Deletions cut 4 bases from V and 8 bases from J, with 8 bases between. Written as DNA, the CDR3 is TGTGCCAGCAGTTCCACCCTAGGGGAGCTGTTTTTT. This encodes CASSSTLGELFF.

The chain has TRBV4-2 and TRBJ1-5; no clear D. Deletions cut 0 bases from V and 2 bases from J, with 5 bases between. The length of the CDR3 is 14 residues. In germline, CDR1 is LGHNA, CDR2 YNFKEQ. In nucleotides, the CDR3 is TGTGCCAGCAGCCAAGATGAGGGCAATCAGCCCCAGCATTTT. Translating it yields CASSQDEGNQPQHF.

The chain has TRBV3-1 (or the pseudogene TRBV3-2) and TRBJ2-3; weak D call: TRBD2 (6 bases). Trimming took 10 bases from V and 3 from J, leaving 17 bases between them. There are 14 residues in the CDR3. Germline V CDR1 and CDR2: LGHDT, YNNKEL (reference sequence). CDR3 sequence (DNA): TGTGCCACCACAAGGCGGGGAACAACAGATACGCAGTATTTT. It encodes CATTRRGTTDTQYF.

About this clone: Other DNA sequences within the sample encode an identical CDR3. The CDR3 spells CASSLAGGSSYNEQFF. The CDR3 coding sequence is TGCGCCAGCAGCTTAGCGGGAGGTTCCTCCTACAATGAGCAGTTCTTC. The chain couples TRBV5-1 to TRBJ2-1, with TRBD2 matching over 9 bases. Unmatched junction bases numbered 3, after V lost 2 bases and J lost 0 bases. The CDR3 spans 16 residues. CDR1 and CDR2 (germline): SGHRS, YFSETQ.

This rearrangement joins TRBV27 to TRBJ2-1; the match to TRBD1 covers 10 bases. The CDR3 is 14 amino acids. Germline lookup yields CDR1 MNHEY and CDR2 SMNVEV (reference sequence). After removal of 4 bases from V and 3 bases from J, the junction contained 0 bases not matched to a gene. CDR3 in DNA: TGTGCCAGCAGTTGGACAGGGGGCTACAATGAGCAGTTCTTC. This gives the protein CASSWTGGYNEQFF.

V is TRBV7-6 and J is TRBJ2-4; possible D gene TRBD2, 7 bases. In germline, CDR1 is SGHVS, CDR2 FNYEAQ. CDR3 size: 16 residues. V was cut by 5 bases and J by 3 bases, with 17 bases left in between. In DNA, the CDR3 is TGTGCCAGCAGCCCGAGGCGGGGGCCCGGCAAAAACATTCAGTACTTC. Protein: CASSPRRGPGKNIQYF.

The chain recombines TRBV19 with TRBJ2-2; 7 bases line up with TRBD1. V lost 1 base, J lost 1 base, and 3 bases stayed unmatched. CDR1 is LNHDA and CDR2 is SQIVND in the germline V gene (reference sequence). CDR3 length: 16 residues. CDR3 amino acids: CASSIGRQGNTGELFF. The DNA of the CDR3 is TGTGCCAGTAGTATAGGTCGACAGGGGAACACCGGGGAGCTGTTTTTT.

J is TRBJ1-1 and V is TRBV5-1, with D hard to call. Deletions cut 2 bases from V and 5 bases from J, with 19 bases between. The CDR3 sequence is 16 residues long. The V gene's germline CDR1 is SGHRS and CDR2 YFSETQ. The CDR3 DNA is TGCGCCAGCAGCTTTGACGGAAACCAGGAGGGAACTGAAGCTTTCTTT. This codes for CASSFDGNQEGTEAFF.

The genes are TRBV7-9 and TRBJ2-5, with 8 bases aligning to TRBD2. The length of the CDR3 is 14 residues. The junction had 4 bases not matched to a gene; V was cut back by 5 bases and J by 2 bases. Germline lookup yields CDR1 SEHNR and CDR2 FQNEAQ (reference sequence). Here the CDR3 DNA reads TGTGCCAGCAGCCTTAGCGGGGTGCAAGAGACCCAGTACTTC. Its translation: CASSLSGVQETQYF.

The CDR3 is CATHGFGQGAQDTEAFF. CDR3 sequence (DNA): TGTGCCACCCATGGATTCGGACAGGGGGCGCAGGACACTGAAGCTTTCTTT. The chain joins TRBV15 to TRBJ1-1; TRBD1 matches at 11 bases. The V segment lost 8 bases and the J segment 3 bases; nucleotides outside the gene matches: 14. Germline CDR1 LNHNV, CDR2 YYDKDF (reference sequence). The length of the CDR3 is 17 residues.

This chain links TRBV4-1 with TRBJ2-3; a weak D match, TRBD2 (6 bases). V was clipped by 1 base and J by 3 bases, with 17 bases between them. This CDR3 has 17 residues. The germline CDR1 and CDR2 sequences are MGHRA and YSYEKL. CDR3 in amino acids: CASSQVLTRRETDTQYF. The DNA of the CDR3 is TGCGCCAGCAGCCAAGTTCTGACTAGAAGGGAGACAGATACGCAGTATTTT.

V and J are TRBV11-2 and TRBJ2-4, with 9 bases that match TRBD1. The trim removed 4 bases at V and 1 base at J, leaving 14 bases unmatched. Germline lookup yields CDR1 SGHAT and CDR2 FQNNGV. The CDR3 is made up of 19 amino acids. The CDR3 sequence: CASSSWRGQGPVAKNIQYF. The CDR3 DNA reads as TGTGCCAGCAGCTCCTGGAGGGGACAGGGCCCTGTGGCCAAAAACATTCAGTACTTC. The full variable domain, its missing parts supplied by reference TRBV11-2 and TRBJ2-4, is EAGVAQSPRYKIIEKRQSVAFWCNPISGHATLYWYQQILGQGPKLLIQFQNNGVVDDSQLPKDRFSAERLKGVDSTLKIQPAKLEDSAVYLCASSSWRGQGPVAKNIQYFGAGTRLSVL.

The chain employs TRBV5-6 and TRBJ2-5; 8 bases map to TRBD1. This CDR3 contains 16 residues. Germline loops: CDR1 SGHDT, CDR2 YYEEEE. The ends lost 5 bases at V and 5 bases at J; junction bases unmatched: 14. The CDR3 DNA is TGTGCCAGCAGGGGCCCAGGGGGCCTCTCACGGGAGACCCAGTACTTC. Translated: CASRGPGGLSRETQYF.

The V and J genes are TRBV7-2 and TRBJ2-1, with D possibly matching TRBD2 (7 bases). The germline V gene encodes CDR1 SGHTA and CDR2 FQGNSA. The CDR3 consists of 16 residues. Trimming removed 6 bases from V and 7 bases from J, with 22 bases in between. The CDR3: CASRRPRGAEVNEQFF. The CDR3 bases are TGTGCCAGCAGACGGCCACGGGGGGCCGAAGTTAATGAGCAGTTCTTC.

The chain has TRBV7-8 and TRBJ1-2, with a weak D call TRBD1 (6 bases). The CDR3 covers 15 residues. The germline CDR1 and CDR2 sequences are SGHVS and FQNEAQ. The ends were cut back, 4 bases at V and 4 bases at J, with 16 bases in the middle. The CDR3 DNA reads TGTGCCAGCAGCTCTCTACAGGGATCTGGCTATGGCTACACCTTC. Amino acids: CASSSLQGSGYGYTF.

The rearrangement uses TRBV18 and TRBJ2-7; TRBD2 aligns across 8 bases. Germline V CDR1 and CDR2: KGHSH, LQKENI. The ends lost 3 bases at V and 5 bases at J; junction bases unmatched: 3. The CDR3 sequence is 13 residues long. CDR3 sequence: CASSPGTSNEQYV. For the CDR3, the DNA is TGTGCCAGCTCACCCGGGACTAGTAACGAGCAGTACGTC.

This clone has only a few counts. The V call is TRBV28, the J call TRBJ1-5, with TRBD1 matching 8 bases. V gave up 5 bases and J gave up 6 bases; unmatched junction bases: 12. The V gene's germline CDR1 is MDHEN and CDR2 SYDVKM. The CDR3 spans 16 residues. CDR3 nucleotides: TGTGCCAGCAGTATCCAACAGGGGGGTCTTGGTCAGCCCCAGCATTTT. It encodes CASSIQQGGLGQPQHF.

The chain links TRBV5-5 to TRBJ2-7; no clear D. Germline CDR1 reads SGHKS; CDR2 reads YYEKEE (reference sequence). The CDR3 runs to 13 residues. Trimming pared 2 bases from V and 2 bases from J, leaving 8 bases between. The CDR3 sequence: CASSFVVAYEQYF. CDR3 coding DNA: TGTGCCAGCAGCTTCGTAGTCGCCTACGAGCAGTACTTC.

J is TRBJ2-5 and V is TRBV3-1 (or the pseudogene TRBV3-2); D is possibly TRBD2 (6 bases). The germline V and J ends were trimmed by 4 bases and 1 base, with 13 bases remaining between them. The CDR3 is made up of 15 amino acids. Germline CDR1 LGHDT, CDR2 YNNKEL (reference sequence). CDR3 region: CASSRSLSGQETQYF. The CDR3 DNA reads as TGTGCCAGCAGCCGCTCCCTTAGCGGCCAAGAGACCCAGTACTTC.

The chain links TRBV5-1 to TRBJ2-2; 9 positions agree with TRBD1. V lost 4 bases and J lost 1; bases outside the gene matches: 5. From germline, CDR1 is SGHRS and CDR2 YFSETQ. This CDR3 has 16 residues. In DNA form, the CDR3 reads TGCGCCAGCAGCACCTCGACAGGGGGGAACACCGGGGAGCTGTTTTTT. Its translation: CASSTSTGGNTGELFF.

The chain is built from TRBV2 and TRBJ2-2; D is possibly TRBD2 (6 bases). V was clipped by 6 bases and J by 5 bases, with 16 bases between them. This CDR3 is 15 amino acids long. CDR1 SNHLY and CDR2 FYNNEI come from the germline V gene. The CDR3 region has the DNA TGTGCCAGCAGGGTGGGTGGAGGAGGGACCGGGGAGCTGTTTTTT. This sequence encodes CASRVGGGGTGELFF.

This chain links TRBV9 with TRBJ1-1, with TRBD1 matching over 8 bases. Germline CDR1 is SGDLS and CDR2 is YYNGEE. The CDR3 length is 15 residues. V shed 4 bases, J shed 2 bases, and the junction held 7 bases outside the gene matches. Here the CDR3 DNA reads TGTGCCAGCAGCTTACAACCAGGGGGCAACACTGAAGCTTTCTTT. Protein: CASSLQPGGNTEAFF.

In this sample, this clone turned up many times. V usage is TRBV6-4 and J usage is TRBJ2-7, with D maybe TRBD1 (6 bases). This CDR3 is built from 14 residues. The germline CDR1 and CDR2 sequences are MRHNA and SNTAGT. V dropped 0 bases and J dropped 6 bases, with 12 bases sitting between them. CDR3 sequence: CASSDSDTTGEQYV. The CDR3 DNA is TGTGCCAGCAGTGACTCGGACACGACAGGCGAGCAGTACGTC.

In nucleotides, the CDR3 is TGTGCCAGCAGCCCTCGACAGGGGGCTGCAGATACGCAGTATTTT. Encoded protein: CASSPRQGAADTQYF. This chain joins TRBV7-3 and TRBJ2-3; 10 bases align to TRBD1. The CDR3 length is 15 residues. The junction had 6 bases not matched to a gene; V was cut back by 5 bases and J by 4 bases. The germline CDR1 and CDR2 sequences are SGHTA and FQGTGA. The full variable domain, rest sourced from reference TRBV7-3 and TRBJ2-3, is GAGVSQTPSNKVTEKGKYVELRCDPISGHTALYWYRQSLGQGPEFLIYFQGTGAADDSGLPNDRFFAVRPEGSVSTLKIQRTERGDSAVYLCASSPRQGAADTQYFGPGTRLTVL.

The V gene is TRBV30, the J gene TRBJ1-1, with a tentative D call TRBD1 (6 bases). Germline V gives CDR1 GTSNPN, CDR2 SVGIG (reference sequence). V was pared by 0 bases and J by 4 bases, with 15 bases between. The CDR3 contains 15 residues. CDR3: CAWSVSPGALTEAFF. CDR3 DNA sequence: TGTGCCTGGAGTGTGTCTCCAGGGGCACTCACTGAAGCTTTCTTT.

This sequence joins TRBV2 and TRBJ1-2; D gene ambiguous. The V gene lost 1 base and the J gene lost 5 bases, with 11 bases spanning the gap. The CDR3 sequence is 14 residues long. Looked up from germline, CDR1 is SNHLY and CDR2 is FYNNEI. The CDR3 region has the DNA TGTGCCAGCAGTGAAGTCGGGGTTTGGTATGGCTACACCTTC. Protein: CASSEVGVWYGYTF.

The V and J genes are TRBV5-5 and TRBJ1-3; TRBD1 matches at 9 bases. V was pared by 4 bases and J by 0 bases, with 11 bases of the junction left unmatched. Germline V gives CDR1 SGHKS, CDR2 YYEKEE (reference sequence). The length of the CDR3 is 18 residues. The CDR3 bases are TGTGCCAGCAGCGCGGGGACAGGGTCGATCAGCTCTGGAAACACCATATATTTT. This codes for CASSAGTGSISSGNTIYF.